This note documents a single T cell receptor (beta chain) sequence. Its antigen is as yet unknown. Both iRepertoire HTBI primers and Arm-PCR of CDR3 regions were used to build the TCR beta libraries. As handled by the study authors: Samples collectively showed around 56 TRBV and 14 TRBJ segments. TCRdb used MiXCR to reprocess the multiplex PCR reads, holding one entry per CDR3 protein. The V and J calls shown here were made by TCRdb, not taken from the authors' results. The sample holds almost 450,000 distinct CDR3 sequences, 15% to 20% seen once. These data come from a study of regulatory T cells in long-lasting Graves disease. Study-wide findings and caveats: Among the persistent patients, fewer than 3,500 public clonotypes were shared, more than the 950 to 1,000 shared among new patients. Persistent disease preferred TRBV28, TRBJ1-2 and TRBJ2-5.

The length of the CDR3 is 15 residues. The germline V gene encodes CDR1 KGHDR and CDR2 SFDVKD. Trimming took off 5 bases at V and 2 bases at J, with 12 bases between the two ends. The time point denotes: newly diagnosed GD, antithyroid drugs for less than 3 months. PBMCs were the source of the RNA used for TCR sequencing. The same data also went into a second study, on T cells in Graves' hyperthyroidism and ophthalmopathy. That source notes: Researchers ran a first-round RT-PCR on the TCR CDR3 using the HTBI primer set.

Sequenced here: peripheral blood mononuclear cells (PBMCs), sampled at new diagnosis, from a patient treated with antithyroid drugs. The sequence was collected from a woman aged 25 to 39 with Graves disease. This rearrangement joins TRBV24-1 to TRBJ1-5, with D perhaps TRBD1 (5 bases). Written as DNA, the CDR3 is TGTGCCACCAGTGGGGCGGGGGGAGGCAATCAGCCCCAGCATTTT. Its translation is CATSGAGGGNQPQHF.